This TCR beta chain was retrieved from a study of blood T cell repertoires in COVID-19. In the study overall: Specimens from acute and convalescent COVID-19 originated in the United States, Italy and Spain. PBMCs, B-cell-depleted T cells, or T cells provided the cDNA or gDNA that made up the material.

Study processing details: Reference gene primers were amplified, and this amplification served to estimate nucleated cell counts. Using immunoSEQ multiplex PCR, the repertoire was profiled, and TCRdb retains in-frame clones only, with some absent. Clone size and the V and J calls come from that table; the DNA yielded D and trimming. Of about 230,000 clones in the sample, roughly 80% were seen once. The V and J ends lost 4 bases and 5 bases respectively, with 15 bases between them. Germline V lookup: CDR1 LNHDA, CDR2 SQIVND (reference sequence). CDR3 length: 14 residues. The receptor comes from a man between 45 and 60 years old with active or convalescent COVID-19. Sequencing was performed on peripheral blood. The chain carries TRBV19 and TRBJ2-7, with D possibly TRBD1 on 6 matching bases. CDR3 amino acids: CASSRTDPRDEQYF. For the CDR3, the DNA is TGTGCCAGTAGTAGGACAGACCCCCGGGACGAGCAGTACTTC. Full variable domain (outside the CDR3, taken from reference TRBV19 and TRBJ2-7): DGGITQSPKYLFRKEGQNVTLSCEQNLNHDAMYWYRQDPGQGLRLIYYSQIVNDFQKGDIAEGYSVSREKKESFPLTVTSAQKNPTAFYLCASSRTDPRDEQYFGPGTRLTVT.